The entry below gives a single TCR beta chain sequence along with its context. This entry belongs to a study of shared clonotypes between healthy human individuals. The overall study: Every donor yielded three CD4 naive, three CD4 memory, two CD8 naive and one CD8 memory plate.

This CDR3 has 14 residues. Execution of the assay was at deep level. Sequencing used immunoSEQ multiplex PCR; TCRdb keeps in-frame clones, though not all of them. The repertoire holds hundreds of thousands of clones, with about 96% as singletons. Naive CD8 populations comprised CD45RO-negative cells positively selected for CCR7, excluding terminally differentiated effector memory CD45RA+ cells. The TCR comes from a woman younger than 45 in good health. The chain joins TRBV21-1 to TRBJ2-7. TRBV21-1 has pseudogene status. The sequencing sample was made of naive CD8+ T cells sorted from blood. The CDR3 sequence is CASPKGSRTYEQYF. Written as DNA, the CDR3 is TGTGCCAGCCCAAAAGGCAGTAGGACCTACGAGCAGTACTTC.